This T cell receptor (beta chain) was retrieved from a study of blood T cell repertoires in COVID-19. Study summary: The origin of the acute and convalescent COVID-19 samples was the United States, Italy and Spain. T cells, B-cell-depleted T cells, or PBMCs supplied cDNA or gDNA.

The germline gives CDR1 MNHEY, CDR2 SMNVEV (reference sequence). This CDR3 contains 18 residues. The germline V and J ends were trimmed by 5 bases and 1 base, with 20 bases remaining between them. In the study's own analysis: Using reference gene primer amplification, nucleated cell counts were estimated. Using immunoSEQ multiplex PCR, the repertoire was profiled, and TCRdb retains in-frame clones only, with some absent. That table supplies the V and J calls and clone size; D and trimming were determined from the DNA. The sample shows over 200,000 clones, approximately 84% of them seen only once. V is TRBV27 and J is TRBJ2-2; tentatively, D is TRBD1 (5 bases). This TCR derives from a woman aged 45-65 years with active or convalescent COVID-19. Sequences were obtained from peripheral blood. This CDR3 reads CASSIGQHPKGNTGELFF. In DNA, the CDR3 is TGTGCCAGCAGTATTGGACAACACCCCAAGGGGAACACCGGGGAGCTGTTTTTT.